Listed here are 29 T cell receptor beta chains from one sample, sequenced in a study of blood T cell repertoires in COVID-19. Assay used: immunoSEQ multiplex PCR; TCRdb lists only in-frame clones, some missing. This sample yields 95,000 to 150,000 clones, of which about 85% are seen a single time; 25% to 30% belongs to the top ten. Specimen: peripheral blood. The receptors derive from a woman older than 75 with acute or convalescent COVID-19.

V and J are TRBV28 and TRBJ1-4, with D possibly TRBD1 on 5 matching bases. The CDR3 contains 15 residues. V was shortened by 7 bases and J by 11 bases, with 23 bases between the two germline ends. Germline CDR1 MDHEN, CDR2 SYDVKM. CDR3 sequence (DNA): TGTGCCAGCACCACCATCGGGGGAGGGCAGTCGAAACTGTTTTTT. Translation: CASTTIGGGQSKLFF.

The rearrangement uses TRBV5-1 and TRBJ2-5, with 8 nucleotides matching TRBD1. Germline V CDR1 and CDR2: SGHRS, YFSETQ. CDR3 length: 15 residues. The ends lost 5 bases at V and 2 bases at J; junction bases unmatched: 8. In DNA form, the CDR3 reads TGCGCCAGCAGTCGCGGGACAGGCGGACAAGAGACCCAGTACTTC. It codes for CASSRGTGGQETQYF.

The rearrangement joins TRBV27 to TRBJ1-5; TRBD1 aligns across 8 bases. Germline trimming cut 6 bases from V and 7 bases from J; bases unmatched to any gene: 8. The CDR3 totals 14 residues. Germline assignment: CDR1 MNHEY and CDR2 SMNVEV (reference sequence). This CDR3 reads CASRITGGKQPQHF. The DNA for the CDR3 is TGTGCCAGCAGGATCACAGGGGGGAAGCAGCCCCAGCATTTT.

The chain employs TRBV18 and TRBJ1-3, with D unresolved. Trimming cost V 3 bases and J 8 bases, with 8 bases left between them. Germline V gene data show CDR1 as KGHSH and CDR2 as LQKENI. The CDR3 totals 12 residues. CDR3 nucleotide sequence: TGTGCCAGCTCACCTTCAAGAGACACCATATATTTT. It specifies CASSPSRDTIYF.

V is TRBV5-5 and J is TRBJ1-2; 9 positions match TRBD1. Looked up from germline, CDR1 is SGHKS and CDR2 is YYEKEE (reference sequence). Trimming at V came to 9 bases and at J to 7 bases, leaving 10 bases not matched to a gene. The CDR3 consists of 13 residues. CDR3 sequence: CATTGTGQSGYTF. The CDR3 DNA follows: TGTGCCACGACCGGGACAGGGCAATCTGGCTACACCTTC.

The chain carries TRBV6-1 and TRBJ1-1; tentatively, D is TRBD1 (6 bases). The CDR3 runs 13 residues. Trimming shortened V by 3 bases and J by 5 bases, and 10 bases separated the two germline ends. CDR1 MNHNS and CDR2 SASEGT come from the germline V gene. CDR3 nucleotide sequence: TGTGCCAGCAGTGAGACAGGATTGACTGAAGCTTTCTTT. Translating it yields CASSETGLTEAFF.

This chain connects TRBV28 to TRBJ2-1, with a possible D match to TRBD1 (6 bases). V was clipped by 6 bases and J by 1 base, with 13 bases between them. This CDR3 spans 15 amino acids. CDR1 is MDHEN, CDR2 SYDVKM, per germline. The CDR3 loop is CASSPGQVSYNEQFF. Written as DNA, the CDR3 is TGTGCCAGCAGCCCGGGACAAGTATCCTACAATGAGCAGTTCTTC. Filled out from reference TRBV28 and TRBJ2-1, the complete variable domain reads DVKVTQSSRYLVKRTGEKVFLECVQDMDHENMFWYRQDPGLGLRLIYFSYDVKMKEKGDIPEGYSVSREKKERFSLILESASTNQTSMYLCASSPGQVSYNEQFFGPGTRLTVL.

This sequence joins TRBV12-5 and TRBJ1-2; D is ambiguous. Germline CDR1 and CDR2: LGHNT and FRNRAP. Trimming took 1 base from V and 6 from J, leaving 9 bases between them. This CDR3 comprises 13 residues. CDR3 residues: CASGLGHADGYTF. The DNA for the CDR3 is TGTGCTAGTGGTTTGGGGCACGCGGATGGCTACACCTTC.

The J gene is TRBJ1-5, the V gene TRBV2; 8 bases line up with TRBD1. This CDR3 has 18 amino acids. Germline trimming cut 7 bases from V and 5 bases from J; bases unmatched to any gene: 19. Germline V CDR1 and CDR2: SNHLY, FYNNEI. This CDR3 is CASTKGLGAGGFDQPQHF. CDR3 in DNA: TGTGCCAGCACCAAAGGGCTTGGGGCAGGGGGCTTCGATCAGCCCCAGCATTTT.

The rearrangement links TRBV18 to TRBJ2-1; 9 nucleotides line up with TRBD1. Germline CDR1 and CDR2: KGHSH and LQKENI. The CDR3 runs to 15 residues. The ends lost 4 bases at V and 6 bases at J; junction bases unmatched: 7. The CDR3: CASSLGQGTGNEQFF. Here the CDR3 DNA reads TGTGCCAGCTCACTGGGACAGGGTACAGGCAATGAGCAGTTCTTC.

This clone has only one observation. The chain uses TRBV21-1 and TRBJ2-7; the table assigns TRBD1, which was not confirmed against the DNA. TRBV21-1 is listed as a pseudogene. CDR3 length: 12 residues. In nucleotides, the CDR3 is TGTGCCAGCAGCTATCAGGTCGACGAGCAGTACTTC. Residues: CASSYQVDEQYF.

The CDR3 nucleotides read TGTGCCAGCAGCCCCAGACAGTCAGATACGCAGTATTTT. It translates to CASSPRQSDTQYF. This rearrangement joins TRBV6-2 or TRBV6-3 to TRBJ2-3; TRBD1 might be the D (5 bases). This CDR3 spans 13 amino acids. V was shortened by 6 bases and J by 4 bases, with 11 bases between the two germline ends. From germline, CDR1 is MNHEY and CDR2 SVGEGT.

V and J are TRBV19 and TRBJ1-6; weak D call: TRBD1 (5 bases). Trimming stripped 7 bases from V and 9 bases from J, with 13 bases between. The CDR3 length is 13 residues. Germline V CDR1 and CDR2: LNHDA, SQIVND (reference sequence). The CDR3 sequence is CASNDRASSPLHF. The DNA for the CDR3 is TGTGCCAGTAACGACAGAGCAAGTTCACCCCTCCACTTT.

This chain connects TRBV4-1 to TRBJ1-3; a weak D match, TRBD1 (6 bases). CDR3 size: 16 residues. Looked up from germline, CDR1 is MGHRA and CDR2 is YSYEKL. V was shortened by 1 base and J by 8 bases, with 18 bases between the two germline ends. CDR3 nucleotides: TGCGCCAGCAGCCAAGCCAGGGGAAGGGAGAGAGACACCATATATTTT. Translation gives CASSQARGRERDTIYF.

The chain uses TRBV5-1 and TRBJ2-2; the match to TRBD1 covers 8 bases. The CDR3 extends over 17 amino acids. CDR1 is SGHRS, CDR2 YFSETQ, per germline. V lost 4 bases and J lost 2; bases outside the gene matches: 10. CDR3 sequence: CASSPIAGTGNTGELFF. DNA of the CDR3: TGCGCCAGCAGCCCAATTGCCGGGACAGGCAACACCGGGGAGCTGTTTTTT. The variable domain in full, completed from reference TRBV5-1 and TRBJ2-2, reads KAGVTQTPRYLIKTRGQQVTLSCSPISGHRSVSWYQQTPGQGLQFLFEYFSETQRNKGNFPGRFSGRQFSNSRSEMNVSTLELGDSALYLCASSPIAGTGNTGELFFGEGSRLTVL.

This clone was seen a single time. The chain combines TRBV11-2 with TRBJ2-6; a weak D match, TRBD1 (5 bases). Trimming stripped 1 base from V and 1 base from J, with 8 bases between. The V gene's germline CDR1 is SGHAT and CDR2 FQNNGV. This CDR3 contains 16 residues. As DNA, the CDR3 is TGTGCCAGCAGCTTAGCGGCAGGGTCTGGGGCCAACGTCCTGACTTTC. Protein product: CASSLAAGSGANVLTF.

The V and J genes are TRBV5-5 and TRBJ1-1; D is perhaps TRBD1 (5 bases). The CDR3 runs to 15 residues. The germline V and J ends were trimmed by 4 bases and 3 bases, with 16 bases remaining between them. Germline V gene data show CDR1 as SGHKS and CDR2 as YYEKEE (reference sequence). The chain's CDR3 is CASSPGSVGDTEAFF. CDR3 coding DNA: TGTGCCAGCAGCCCAGGGTCGGTGGGTGACACTGAAGCTTTCTTT.

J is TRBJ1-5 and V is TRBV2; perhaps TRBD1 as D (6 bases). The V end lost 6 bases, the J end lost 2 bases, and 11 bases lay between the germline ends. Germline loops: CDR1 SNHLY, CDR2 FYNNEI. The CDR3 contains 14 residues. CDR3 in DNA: TGTGCCAGCAGGAGGACAGCCGGCAATCAGCCCCAGCATTTT. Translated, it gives CASRRTAGNQPQHF. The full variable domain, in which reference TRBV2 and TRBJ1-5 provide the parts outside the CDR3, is EPEVTQTPSHQVTQMGQEVILRCVPISNHLYFYWYRQILGQKVEFLVSFYNNEISEKSEIFDDQFSVERPDGSNFTLKIRSTKLEDSAMYFCASRRTAGNQPQHFGDGTRLSIL.

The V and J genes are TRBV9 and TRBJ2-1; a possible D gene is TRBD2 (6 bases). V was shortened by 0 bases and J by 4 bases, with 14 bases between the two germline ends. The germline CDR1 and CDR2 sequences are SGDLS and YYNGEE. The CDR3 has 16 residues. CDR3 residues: CASSVAGVREYNEQFF. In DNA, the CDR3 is TGTGCCAGCAGCGTAGCGGGGGTTCGGGAATACAATGAGCAGTTCTTC.

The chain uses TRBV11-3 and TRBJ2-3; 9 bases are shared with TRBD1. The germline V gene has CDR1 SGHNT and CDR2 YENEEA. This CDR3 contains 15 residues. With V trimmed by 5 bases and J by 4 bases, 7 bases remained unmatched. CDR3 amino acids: CASSPGTGSADTQYF. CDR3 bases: TGTGCCAGCAGCCCCGGGACAGGGAGTGCAGATACGCAGTATTTT.

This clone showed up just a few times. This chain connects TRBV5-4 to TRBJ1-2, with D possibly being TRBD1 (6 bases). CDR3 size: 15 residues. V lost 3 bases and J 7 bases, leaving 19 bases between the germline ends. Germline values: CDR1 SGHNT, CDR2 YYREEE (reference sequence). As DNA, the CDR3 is TGTGCCAGCAGCTCAAAGGCGGGGGGCGCGGGTGGCTACACCTTC. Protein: CASSSKAGGAGGYTF.

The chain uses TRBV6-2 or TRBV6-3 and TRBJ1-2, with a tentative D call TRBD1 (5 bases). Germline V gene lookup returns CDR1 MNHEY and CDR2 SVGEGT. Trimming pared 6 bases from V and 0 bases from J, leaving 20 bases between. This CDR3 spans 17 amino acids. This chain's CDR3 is CASSFTVGGIANYGYTF. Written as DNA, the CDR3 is TGTGCCAGCAGCTTTACCGTGGGGGGAATTGCTAACTATGGCTACACCTTC.

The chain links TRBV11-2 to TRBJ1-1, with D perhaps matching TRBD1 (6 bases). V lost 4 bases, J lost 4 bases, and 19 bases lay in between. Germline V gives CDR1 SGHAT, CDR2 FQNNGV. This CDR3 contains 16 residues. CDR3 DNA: TGTGCCAGCAGCTCAAGGCCGGGGGGGGCGCGCACTGAAGCTTTCTTT. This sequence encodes CASSSRPGGARTEAFF.

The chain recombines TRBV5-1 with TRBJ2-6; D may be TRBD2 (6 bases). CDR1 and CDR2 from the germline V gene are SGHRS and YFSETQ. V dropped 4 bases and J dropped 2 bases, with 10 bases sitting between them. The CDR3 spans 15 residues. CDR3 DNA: TGCGCCAGCAGCGTCACGGGGGCTGGGGCCAACGTCCTGACTTTC. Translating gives CASSVTGAGANVLTF. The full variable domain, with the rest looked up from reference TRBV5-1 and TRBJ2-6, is KAGVTQTPRYLIKTRGQQVTLSCSPISGHRSVSWYQQTPGQGLQFLFEYFSETQRNKGNFPGRFSGRQFSNSRSEMNVSTLELGDSALYLCASSVTGAGANVLTFGAGSRLTVL.

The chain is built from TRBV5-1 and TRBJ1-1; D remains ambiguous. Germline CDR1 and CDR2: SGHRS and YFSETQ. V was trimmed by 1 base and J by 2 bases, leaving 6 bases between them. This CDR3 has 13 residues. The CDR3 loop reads CASSLTSNTEAFF. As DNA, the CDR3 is TGCGCCAGCAGCTTGACGAGCAACACTGAAGCTTTCTTT.

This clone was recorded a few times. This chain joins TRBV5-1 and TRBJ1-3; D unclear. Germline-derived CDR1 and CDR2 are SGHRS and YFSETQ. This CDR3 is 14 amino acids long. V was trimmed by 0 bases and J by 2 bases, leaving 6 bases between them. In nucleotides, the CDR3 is TGCGCCAGCAGCTTGGACCTAGCTGGAAACACCATATATTTT. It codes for CASSLDLAGNTIYF. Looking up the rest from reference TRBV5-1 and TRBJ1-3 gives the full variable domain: KAGVTQTPRYLIKTRGQQVTLSCSPISGHRSVSWYQQTPGQGLQFLFEYFSETQRNKGNFPGRFSGRQFSNSRSEMNVSTLELGDSALYLCASSLDLAGNTIYFGEGSWLTVV.

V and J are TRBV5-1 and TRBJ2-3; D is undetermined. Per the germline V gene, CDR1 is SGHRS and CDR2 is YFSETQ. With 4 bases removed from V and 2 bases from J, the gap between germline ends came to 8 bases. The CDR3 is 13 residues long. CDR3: CASSRSYTDTQYF. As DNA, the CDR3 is TGCGCCAGCAGCCGTTCCTACACAGATACGCAGTATTTT.

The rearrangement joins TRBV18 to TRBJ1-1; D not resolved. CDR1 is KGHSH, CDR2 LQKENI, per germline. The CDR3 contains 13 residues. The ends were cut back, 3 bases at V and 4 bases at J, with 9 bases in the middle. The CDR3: CASSPMEGTEAFF. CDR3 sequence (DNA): TGTGCCAGCTCACCCATGGAGGGCACTGAAGCTTTCTTT.

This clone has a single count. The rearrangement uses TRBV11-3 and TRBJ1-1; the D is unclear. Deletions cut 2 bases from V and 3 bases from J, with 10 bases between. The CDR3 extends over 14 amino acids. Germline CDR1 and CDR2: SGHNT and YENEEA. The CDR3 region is CASSLSGSDTEAFF. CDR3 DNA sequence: TGTGCCAGCAGCTTATCGGGTTCGGACACTGAAGCTTTCTTT.